These 9 T cell receptor beta chains originate from one sample sequenced in a study of shared clonotypes between healthy human individuals. Clones were read by immunoSEQ multiplex PCR, and TCRdb kept only the in-frame ones, dropping some. The sample includes 1.6 million or so clones, roughly 97% of them seen just once. Sequenced sample: naive CD4+ T cells sorted from blood. Noted subset: CD45RA+ positively selected. The receptors shown here come from a man aged 25 to 45 in good health.

The chain joins TRBV7-9 to TRBJ2-7; the D gene is possibly TRBD1 (6 bases). This CDR3 region has 14 residues. V was pared by 4 bases and J by 2 bases, with 12 bases between. CDR1 and CDR2 (germline): SEHNR, FQNEAQ (reference sequence). The CDR3 bases are TGTGCCAGCAGCTCCGGACAGTCTACCTACGAGCAGTACTTC. This translates into CASSSGQSTYEQYF.

The chain is built from TRBV28 and TRBJ2-6; D uncertain. The CDR3 has 16 amino acids. V dropped 4 bases and J dropped 0 bases, with 10 bases sitting between them. Germline CDR1 is MDHEN and CDR2 is SYDVKM. As DNA, the CDR3 is TGTGCCAGCAGTTCCCACGGTAGCTCTGGGGCCAACGTCCTGACTTTC. The encoded protein is CASSSHGSSGANVLTF.

The chain is built from TRBV28 and TRBJ1-1, with unresolved D. V was trimmed by 3 bases and J by 5 bases, leaving 13 bases between them. CDR1 and CDR2 (germline): MDHEN, SYDVKM. The CDR3 totals 14 residues. The CDR3 protein is CASSLGTRNTEAFF. Here the CDR3 DNA reads TGTGCCAGCAGTTTGGGAACACGAAATACTGAAGCTTTCTTT.

The gene calls are TRBV5-6 and TRBJ1-2, with 12 bases identical to TRBD1. Germline CDR1 reads SGHDT; CDR2 reads YYEEEE. CDR3 length: 16 amino acids. With V trimmed by 0 bases and J by 5 bases, 5 bases remained unmatched. Here the CDR3 reads CASSLARDRGLYGYTF. In DNA form, the CDR3 reads TGTGCCAGCAGCTTGGCCCGGGACAGGGGGCTGTATGGCTACACCTTC.

This clone has a single count. The J gene is TRBJ2-1, the V gene TRBV7-2; 9 bases fit TRBD1. Trimming took 4 bases from V and 9 from J; bases not matched to a gene: 7. This CDR3 is 14 amino acids long. CDR1 is SGHTA, CDR2 FQGNSA, per germline. CDR3 region: CASSSRQGVSEQFF. Written as DNA, the CDR3 is TGTGCCAGCAGCTCGAGACAGGGGGTGAGTGAGCAGTTCTTC.

This clone appeared a single time. The rearrangement links TRBV14 to TRBJ2-7, with 7 positions matching TRBD1. After removal of 2 bases from V and 3 bases from J, the junction contained 7 bases not matched to a gene. Germline V lookup: CDR1 SGHDN, CDR2 FVKESK. The CDR3 spans 15 residues. CDR3 residues: CASSQPSTGSYEQYF. CDR3 nucleotides: TGTGCCAGCAGCCAACCCTCGACAGGGAGCTACGAGCAGTACTTC.

A note on this clone: The same CDR3 is also encoded by other DNA sequences in this sample. The chain is built from TRBV9 and TRBJ2-1, with D unclear. V was shortened by 0 bases and J by 0 bases, with 4 bases between the two germline ends. Germline V CDR1 and CDR2: SGDLS, YYNGEE. The CDR3 has 14 residues. The CDR3: CASSVAASYNEQFF. The CDR3 DNA is TGTGCCAGCAGCGTAGCTGCCTCCTACAATGAGCAGTTCTTC.

The chain carries TRBV6-6 and TRBJ1-2; D is uncertain. Trimming left V 10 bases short and J 0 bases short, with 12 bases between. CDR1 MNHNY and CDR2 SVGAGI come from the germline V gene (reference sequence). The CDR3 length is 13 residues. The CDR3 sequence is CATMGGANYGYTF. The CDR3 DNA follows: TGTGCCACCATGGGTGGAGCTAACTATGGCTACACCTTC.

J is TRBJ2-2 and V is TRBV11-3; TRBD2 agrees at 13 bases. V was clipped by 6 bases and J by 5 bases; unmatched bases: 9. CDR3 length: 17 residues. Germline V gives CDR1 SGHNT, CDR2 YENEEA. The CDR3: CASSSGLAGVGTGELFF. The CDR3 DNA is TGTGCCAGCAGTTCAGGACTAGCGGGAGTAGGGACCGGGGAGCTGTTTTTT. Full variable domain (outside the CDR3, taken from reference TRBV11-3 and TRBJ2-2): EAGVVQSPRYKIIEKKQPVAFWCNPISGHNTLYWYLQNLGQGPELLIRYENEEAVDDSQLPKDRFSAERLKGVDSTLKIQPAELGDSAVYLCASSSGLAGVGTGELFFGEGSRLTVL.